These T cell receptor beta chains were read from a single sample in a study of persistence of HIV-infected CD4 T cells. Data came from immunoSEQ multiplex PCR; TCRdb stores just in-frame clones and leaves some out. The sample contains tens of thousands of clones, about four fifths of which appear only once. The antigens of these receptors remain unknown. The input for sequencing was CD4+ T cells sorted from PBMCs after 18-hour stimulation, taken from a patient who received antiretroviral therapy. All receptors derive from an adult woman with HIV who was CMV-seropositive. Both conserved end residues are trimmed from each CDR3. A D gene is named only where the DNA matches it firmly. The listing skips clone size in some rows; elsewhere it reads once, few, many or a size class.

V: TRBV7-2
D: .
size: .
CDR3: ASSLGPQSGNTIY

V: TRBV6-6
D: TRBD2
size: .
CDR3: ASSPTTSGRARETQY

V: TRBV20-1
D: .
size: .
CDR3: SASLVKGQTYEQY

V: TRBV5-1
D: TRBD1
size: once
CDR3: ASSLNPPRQGTTNEKLF

V: TRBV5-1
D: .
size: .
CDR3: ASSTVGEPYNEQF

V: TRBV6-5
D: .
size: once
CDR3: ASSYGWGAVNTEAF

V: TRBV6-5
D: TRBD1
size: .
CDR3: ASRGTGAYQPQH

V: TRBV2
D: .
size: .
CDR3: ASIPAGNYNEQF

V: TRBV3-1/TRBV3-2
D: .
size: .
CDR3: ASSPGLNQPQH

V: TRBV19
D: .
size: once
CDR3: ASRDRFYNSPLH

V: TRBV7-9
D: .
size: .
CDR3: ASKAGPTGTDTQY

V: TRBV24-1
D: .
size: .
CDR3: ATSAHNGELF

V: TRBV5-1
D: TRBD2
size: .
CDR3: ASSGSGQETQY

V: TRBV30
D: .
size: .
CDR3: AWSVAGIAEAF

V: TRBV5-4
D: TRBD1
size: .
CDR3: ASSSGQGNEKLF